The 4 T cell receptor beta chains in this list originate from one sample, sequenced in a study of cytomegalovirus exposure and HLA in healthy donors. TCRdb's table, derived via immunoSEQ multiplex PCR, lists solely in-frame clones and lacks some. The sample contains approximately 150,000 clones, approximately 88% of which appear only once. The sequencing sample was made of PBMCs. Receptors originate from a man aged 18 to 30 in good health and CMV-seropositive.

The CDR3 DNA is TGTGCCAGCAGCCCAGGACAGGAGGACTATGGCTACACCTTC. The encoded protein is CASSPGQEDYGYTF. The V and J genes are TRBV5-4 and TRBJ1-2; 7 nucleotides line up with TRBD1. This CDR3 has 14 amino acids. V lost 4 bases and J lost 3; bases outside the gene matches: 6. Germline values: CDR1 SGHNT, CDR2 YYREEE (reference sequence).

The chain links TRBV5-1 to TRBJ2-5, with 7 bases fitting TRBD1. Per germline, CDR1 SGHRS and CDR2 YFSETQ. This CDR3 is 13 amino acids long. V lost 4 bases, J lost 1 base, and 1 base stayed unmatched. The CDR3 DNA is TGCGCCAGCAGCCGGGACAGCCAAGAGACCCAGTACTTC. Amino acid sequence: CASSRDSQETQYF. The full variable domain, its missing parts supplied by reference TRBV5-1 and TRBJ2-5, is KAGVTQTPRYLIKTRGQQVTLSCSPISGHRSVSWYQQTPGQGLQFLFEYFSETQRNKGNFPGRFSGRQFSNSRSEMNVSTLELGDSALYLCASSRDSQETQYFGPGTRLLVL.

This chain uses TRBV7-9 with TRBJ2-7; TRBD1 aligns across 7 bases. Germline V gene data show CDR1 as SEHNR and CDR2 as FQNEAQ (reference sequence). V was clipped by 4 bases and J by 5 bases; unmatched bases: 11. This CDR3 spans 15 amino acids. CDR3 sequence (DNA): TGTGCCAGCAGCTCGACAGGGATAAGCGATAACGAGCAGTACTTC. It specifies CASSSTGISDNEQYF.

V is TRBV19 and J is TRBJ2-7, with D unresolved. Per germline, CDR1 LNHDA and CDR2 SQIVND (reference sequence). The CDR3 is made up of 11 amino acids. Trimming left V 3 bases short and J 6 bases short, with 6 bases between. The chain's CDR3 is CASSIPSEQYF. Here the CDR3 DNA reads TGTGCCAGTAGTATCCCTAGCGAGCAGTACTTC.